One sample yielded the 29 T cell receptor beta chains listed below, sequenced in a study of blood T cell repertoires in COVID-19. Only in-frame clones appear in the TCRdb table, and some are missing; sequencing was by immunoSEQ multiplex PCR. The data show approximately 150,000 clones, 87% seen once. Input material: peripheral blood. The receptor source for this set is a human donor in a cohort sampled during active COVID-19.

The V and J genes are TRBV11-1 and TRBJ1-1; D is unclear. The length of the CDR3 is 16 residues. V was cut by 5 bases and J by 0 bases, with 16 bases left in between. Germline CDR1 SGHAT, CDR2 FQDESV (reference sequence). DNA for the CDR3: TGTGCCAGCAGCCCCCGTGGCTCACTAATGAACACTGAAGCTTTCTTT. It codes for CASSPRGSLMNTEAFF.

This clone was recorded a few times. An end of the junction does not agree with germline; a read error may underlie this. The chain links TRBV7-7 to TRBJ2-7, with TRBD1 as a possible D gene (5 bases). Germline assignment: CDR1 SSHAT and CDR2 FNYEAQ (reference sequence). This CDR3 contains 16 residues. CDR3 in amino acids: CASSPTPTGSSYEQYF. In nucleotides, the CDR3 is TGTGCTAGCAGCCCAACCCCCACAGGTAGCTCCTACGAGCAGTACTTC.

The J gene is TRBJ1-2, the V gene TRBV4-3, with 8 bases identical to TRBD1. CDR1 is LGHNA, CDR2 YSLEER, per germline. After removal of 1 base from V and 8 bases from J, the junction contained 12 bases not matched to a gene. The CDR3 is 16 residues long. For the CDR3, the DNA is TGCGCCAGCAGCCAAGTCCTAGAACAGGGGGTTCACGGCTACACCTTC. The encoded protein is CASSQVLEQGVHGYTF.

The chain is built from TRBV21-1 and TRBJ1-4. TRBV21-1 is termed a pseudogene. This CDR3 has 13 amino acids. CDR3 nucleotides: TGTGCCGAAAAGGGGGGGACTAATGAAAAACTGTTTTTT. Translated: CAEKGGTNEKLFF.

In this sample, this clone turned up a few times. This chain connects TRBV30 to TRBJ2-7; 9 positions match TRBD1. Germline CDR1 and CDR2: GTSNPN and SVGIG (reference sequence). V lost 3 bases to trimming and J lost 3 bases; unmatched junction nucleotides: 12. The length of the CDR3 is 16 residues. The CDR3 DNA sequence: TGTGCCTGGAGCGGCACCCGGGGACAGGGCCGCTACGAGCAGTACTTC. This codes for CAWSGTRGQGRYEQYF.

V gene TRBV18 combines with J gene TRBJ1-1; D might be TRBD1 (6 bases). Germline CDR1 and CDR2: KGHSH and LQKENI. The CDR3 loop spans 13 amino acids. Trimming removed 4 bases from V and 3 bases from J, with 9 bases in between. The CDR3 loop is CASSLGAHTEAFF. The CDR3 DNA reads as TGTGCCAGCTCACTGGGGGCACACACTGAAGCTTTCTTT.

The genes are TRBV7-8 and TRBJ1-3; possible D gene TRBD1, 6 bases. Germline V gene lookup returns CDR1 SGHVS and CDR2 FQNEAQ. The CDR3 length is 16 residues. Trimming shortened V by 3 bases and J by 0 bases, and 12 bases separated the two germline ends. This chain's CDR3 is CASSLWTASSGNTIYF. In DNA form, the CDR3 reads TGTGCCAGCAGCTTGTGGACAGCCAGCTCTGGAAACACCATATATTTT.

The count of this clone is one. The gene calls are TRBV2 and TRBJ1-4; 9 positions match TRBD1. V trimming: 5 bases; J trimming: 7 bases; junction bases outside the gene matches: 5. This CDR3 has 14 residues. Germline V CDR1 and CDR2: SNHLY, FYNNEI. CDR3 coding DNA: TGTGCCAGCAGTCCCGACAGGGGGATTGAAAAACTGTTTTTT. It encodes CASSPDRGIEKLFF.

This CDR3 is CASSYGTANTEAFF. The CDR3 nucleotides are TGTGCCAGCAGCTACGGGACAGCAAACACTGAAGCTTTCTTT. The genes are TRBV5-4 and TRBJ1-1; 7 positions agree with TRBD1. Germline CDR1 is SGHNT and CDR2 is YYREEE (reference sequence). V shed 3 bases, J shed 2 bases, and the junction held 4 bases outside the gene matches. The CDR3 runs to 14 residues.

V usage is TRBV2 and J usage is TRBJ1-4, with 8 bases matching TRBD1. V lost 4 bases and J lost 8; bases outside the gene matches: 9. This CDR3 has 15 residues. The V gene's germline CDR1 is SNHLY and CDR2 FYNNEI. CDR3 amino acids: CASSATQGAGEKLFF. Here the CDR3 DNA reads TGTGCCAGCAGTGCAACTCAGGGGGCTGGGGAAAAACTGTTTTTT.

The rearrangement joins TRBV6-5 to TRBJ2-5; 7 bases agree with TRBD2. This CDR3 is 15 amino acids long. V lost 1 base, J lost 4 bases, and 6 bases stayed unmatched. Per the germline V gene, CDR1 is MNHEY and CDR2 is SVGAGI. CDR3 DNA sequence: TGTGCCAGCAGTTACTGGGAGGGTTCGGGAGAGACCCAGTACTTC. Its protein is CASSYWEGSGETQYF.

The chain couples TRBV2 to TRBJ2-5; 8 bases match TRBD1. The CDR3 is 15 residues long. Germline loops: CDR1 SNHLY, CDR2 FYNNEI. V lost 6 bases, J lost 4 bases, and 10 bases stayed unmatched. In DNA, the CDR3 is TGTGCCAGCAGCGTCGGACAGGGTGGGGGAGAGACCCAGTACTTC. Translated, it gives CASSVGQGGGETQYF.

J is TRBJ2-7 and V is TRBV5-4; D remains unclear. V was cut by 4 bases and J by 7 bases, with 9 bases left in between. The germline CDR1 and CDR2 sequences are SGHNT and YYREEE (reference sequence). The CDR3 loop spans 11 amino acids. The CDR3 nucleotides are TGTGCCAGCAGCGCTGACGGGGAGCAGTACTTC. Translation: CASSADGEQYF.

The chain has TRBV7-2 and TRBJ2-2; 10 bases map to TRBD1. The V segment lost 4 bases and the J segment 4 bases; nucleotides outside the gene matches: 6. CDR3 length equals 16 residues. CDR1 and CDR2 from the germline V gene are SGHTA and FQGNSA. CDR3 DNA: TGTGCCAGCAGCTCACGACAGGGGGCGGGCACCGGGGAGCTGTTTTTT. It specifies CASSSRQGAGTGELFF.

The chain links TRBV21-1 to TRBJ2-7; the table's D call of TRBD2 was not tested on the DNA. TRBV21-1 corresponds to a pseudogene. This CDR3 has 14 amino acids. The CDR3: CASTPQREQDEQYF. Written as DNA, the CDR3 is TGTGCCAGCACCCCCCAGCGGGAGCAGGACGAGCAGTACTTC.

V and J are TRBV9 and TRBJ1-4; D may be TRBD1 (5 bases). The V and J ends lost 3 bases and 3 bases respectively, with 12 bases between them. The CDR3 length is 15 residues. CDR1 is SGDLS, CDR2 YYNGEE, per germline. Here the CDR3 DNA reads TGTGCCAGCAGCGCGCGGGACCGACCTAATGAAAAACTGTTTTTT. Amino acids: CASSARDRPNEKLFF.

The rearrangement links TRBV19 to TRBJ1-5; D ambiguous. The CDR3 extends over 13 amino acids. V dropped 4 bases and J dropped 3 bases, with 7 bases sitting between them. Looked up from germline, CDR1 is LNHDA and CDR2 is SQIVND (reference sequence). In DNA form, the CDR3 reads TGTGCCAGTAGTAGTACAGACAATCAGCCCCAGCATTTT. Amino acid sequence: CASSSTDNQPQHF.

The CDR3 DNA follows: TGCGCCAGCAGCGACGAGACAGGAAATGGCTACACCTTC. This encodes CASSDETGNGYTF. The genes are TRBV5-1 and TRBJ1-2; tentative D call: TRBD1 (6 bases). The CDR3 runs to 13 residues. The V gene lost 4 bases and the J gene lost 6 bases, with 13 bases spanning the gap. Germline lookup yields CDR1 SGHRS and CDR2 YFSETQ.

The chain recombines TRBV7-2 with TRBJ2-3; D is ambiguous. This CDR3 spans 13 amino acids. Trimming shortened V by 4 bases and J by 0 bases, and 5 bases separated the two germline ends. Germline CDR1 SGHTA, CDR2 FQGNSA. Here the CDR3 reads CASSSGSTDTQYF. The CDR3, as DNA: TGTGCCAGCAGCTCCGGTAGCACAGATACGCAGTATTTT.

CDR3 DNA sequence: TGTGCCAGCTCATCAGTCCCCTCCCTAGTGAACACCATATATTTT. Protein sequence: CASSSVPSLVNTIYF. The chain joins TRBV18 to TRBJ1-3; D ambiguous. CDR3 length: 15 residues. The germline gives CDR1 KGHSH, CDR2 LQKENI. V lost 5 bases to trimming and J lost 7 bases, with 18 bases between them.

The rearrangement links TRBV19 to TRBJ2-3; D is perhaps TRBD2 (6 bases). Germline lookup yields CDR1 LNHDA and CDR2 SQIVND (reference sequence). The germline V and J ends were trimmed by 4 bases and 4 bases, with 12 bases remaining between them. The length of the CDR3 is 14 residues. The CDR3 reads CASSTGSTADTQYF. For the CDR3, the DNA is TGTGCCAGTAGTACCGGGAGTACGGCAGATACGCAGTATTTT. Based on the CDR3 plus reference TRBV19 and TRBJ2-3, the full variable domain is DGGITQSPKYLFRKEGQNVTLSCEQNLNHDAMYWYRQDPGQGLRLIYYSQIVNDFQKGDIAEGYSVSREKKESFPLTVTSAQKNPTAFYLCASSTGSTADTQYFGPGTRLTVL.

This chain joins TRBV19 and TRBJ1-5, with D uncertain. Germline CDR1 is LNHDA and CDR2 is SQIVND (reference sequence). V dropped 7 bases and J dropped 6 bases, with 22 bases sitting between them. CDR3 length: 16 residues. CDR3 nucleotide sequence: TGTGCCAGTATTATGGGCGACGCGAAAGGGAGTCAGCCCCAGCATTTT. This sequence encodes CASIMGDAKGSQPQHF. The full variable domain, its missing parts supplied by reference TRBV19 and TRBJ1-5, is DGGITQSPKYLFRKEGQNVTLSCEQNLNHDAMYWYRQDPGQGLRLIYYSQIVNDFQKGDIAEGYSVSREKKESFPLTVTSAQKNPTAFYLCASIMGDAKGSQPQHFGDGTRLSIL.

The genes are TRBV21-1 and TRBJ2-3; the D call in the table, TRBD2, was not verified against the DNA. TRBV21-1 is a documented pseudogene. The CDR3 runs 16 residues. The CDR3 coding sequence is TGTGCCAGCAGCAAAGATCCGGGGGGGCCAACAGATACGCAGTATTTT. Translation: CASSKDPGGPTDTQYF.

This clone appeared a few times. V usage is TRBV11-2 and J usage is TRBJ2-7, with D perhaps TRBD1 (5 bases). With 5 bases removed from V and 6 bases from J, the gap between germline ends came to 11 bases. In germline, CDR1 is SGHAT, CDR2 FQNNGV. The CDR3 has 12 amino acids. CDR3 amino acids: CASSQGEVEQYF. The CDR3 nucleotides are TGTGCCAGCAGCCAAGGGGAAGTCGAGCAGTACTTC.

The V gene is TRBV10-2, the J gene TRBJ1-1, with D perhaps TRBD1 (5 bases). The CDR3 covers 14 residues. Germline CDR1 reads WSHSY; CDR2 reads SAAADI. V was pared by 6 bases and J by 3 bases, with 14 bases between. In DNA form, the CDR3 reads TGCGCCAGCAGGGGGGGGGTTTTGGACACTGAAGCTTTCTTT. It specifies CASRGGVLDTEAFF.

The CDR3 is CAWTGQGLEKLFF. The CDR3 DNA reads TGTGCCTGGACGGGACAGGGCTTGGAAAAACTGTTTTTT. The chain links TRBV30 to TRBJ1-4; TRBD1 aligns across 9 bases. The germline CDR1 and CDR2 sequences are GTSNPN and SVGIG (reference sequence). This CDR3 has 13 residues. The trim removed 4 bases at V and 8 bases at J, leaving 5 bases unmatched. Supplemented by reference TRBV30 and TRBJ1-4, the full variable domain reads SQTIHQWPATLVQPVGSPLSLECTVEGTSNPNLYWYRQAAGRGLQLLFYSVGIGQISSEVPQNLSASRPQDRQFILSSKKLLLSDSGFYLCAWTGQGLEKLFFGSGTQLSVL.

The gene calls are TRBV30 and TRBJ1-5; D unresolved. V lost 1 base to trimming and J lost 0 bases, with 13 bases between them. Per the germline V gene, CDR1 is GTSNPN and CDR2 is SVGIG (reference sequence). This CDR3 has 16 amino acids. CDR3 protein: CAWSAGSLFSNQPQHF. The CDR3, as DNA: TGTGCCTGGAGTGCGGGGAGCCTTTTTAGCAATCAGCCCCAGCATTTT.

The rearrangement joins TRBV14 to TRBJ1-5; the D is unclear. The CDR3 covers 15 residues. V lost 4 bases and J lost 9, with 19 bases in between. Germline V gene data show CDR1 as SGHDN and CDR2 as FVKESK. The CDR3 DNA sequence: TGTGCCAGCAGCCGAGGGCAGCGAGAACAGCGGCCCCAGCATTTT. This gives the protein CASSRGQREQRPQHF.

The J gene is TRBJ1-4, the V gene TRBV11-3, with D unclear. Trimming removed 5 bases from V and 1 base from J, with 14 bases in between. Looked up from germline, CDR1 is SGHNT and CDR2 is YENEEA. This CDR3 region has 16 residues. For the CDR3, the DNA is TGTGCCAGCAGCGCTAGACGGGTACTAACTAATGAAAAACTGTTTTTT. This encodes CASSARRVLTNEKLFF.